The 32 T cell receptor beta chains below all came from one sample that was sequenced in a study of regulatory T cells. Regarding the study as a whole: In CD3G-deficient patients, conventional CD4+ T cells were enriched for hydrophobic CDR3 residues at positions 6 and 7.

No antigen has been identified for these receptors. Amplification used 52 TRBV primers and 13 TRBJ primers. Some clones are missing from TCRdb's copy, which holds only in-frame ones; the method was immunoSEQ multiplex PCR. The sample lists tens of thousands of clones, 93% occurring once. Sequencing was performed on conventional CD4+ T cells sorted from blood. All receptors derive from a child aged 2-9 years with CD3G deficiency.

CDR3 in amino acids: CASSSGGLSSYNEQFF. CDR3 nucleotide sequence: TGCGCCAGCAGCTCAGGGGGCCTCAGCTCCTACAATGAGCAGTTCTTC. The chain recombines TRBV5-1 with TRBJ2-1, with TRBD1 matching 8 bases. The CDR3 is made up of 16 amino acids. Germline assignment: CDR1 SGHRS and CDR2 YFSETQ. V trimming: 3 bases; J trimming: 0 bases; junction bases outside the gene matches: 5.

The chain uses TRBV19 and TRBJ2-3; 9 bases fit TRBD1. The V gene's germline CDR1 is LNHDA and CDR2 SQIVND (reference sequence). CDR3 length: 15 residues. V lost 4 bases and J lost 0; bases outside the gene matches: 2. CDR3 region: CASSRTGESTDTQYF. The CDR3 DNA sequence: TGTGCCAGTAGTAGGACAGGGGAAAGCACAGATACGCAGTATTTT.

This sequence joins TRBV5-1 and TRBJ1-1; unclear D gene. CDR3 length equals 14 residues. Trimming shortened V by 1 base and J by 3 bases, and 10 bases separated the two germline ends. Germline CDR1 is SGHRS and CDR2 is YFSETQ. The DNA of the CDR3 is TGCGCCAGCAGCTTGTGGGGAATGGACACTGAAGCTTTCTTT. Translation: CASSLWGMDTEAFF.

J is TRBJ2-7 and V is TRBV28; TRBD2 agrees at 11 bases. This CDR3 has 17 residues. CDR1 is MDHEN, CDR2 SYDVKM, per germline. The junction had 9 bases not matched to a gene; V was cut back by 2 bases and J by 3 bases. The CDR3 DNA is TGTGCCAGCAGTTTACCCCCTTATAGCGGGAGGGACTACGAGCAGTACTTC. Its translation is CASSLPPYSGRDYEQYF.

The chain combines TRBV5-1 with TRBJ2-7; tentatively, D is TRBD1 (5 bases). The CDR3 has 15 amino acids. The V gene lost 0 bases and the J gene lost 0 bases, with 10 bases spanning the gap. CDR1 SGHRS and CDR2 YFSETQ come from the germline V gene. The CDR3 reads CASSLDDRSSYEQYF. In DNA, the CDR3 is TGCGCCAGCAGCTTGGATGACAGAAGCTCCTACGAGCAGTACTTC. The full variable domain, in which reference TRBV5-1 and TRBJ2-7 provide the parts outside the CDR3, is KAGVTQTPRYLIKTRGQQVTLSCSPISGHRSVSWYQQTPGQGLQFLFEYFSETQRNKGNFPGRFSGRQFSNSRSEMNVSTLELGDSALYLCASSLDDRSSYEQYFGPGTRLTVT.

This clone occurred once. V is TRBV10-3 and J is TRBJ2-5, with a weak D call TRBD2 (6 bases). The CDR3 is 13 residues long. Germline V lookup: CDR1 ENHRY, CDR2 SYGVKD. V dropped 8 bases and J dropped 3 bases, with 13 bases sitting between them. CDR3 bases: TGTGCCATCCGAAGGGACTTAAAAGAGACCCAGTACTTC. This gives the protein CAIRRDLKETQYF.

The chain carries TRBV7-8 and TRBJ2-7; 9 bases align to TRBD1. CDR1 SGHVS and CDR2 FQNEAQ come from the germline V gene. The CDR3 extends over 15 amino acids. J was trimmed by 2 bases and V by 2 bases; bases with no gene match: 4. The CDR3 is CASSLQQGATYEQYF. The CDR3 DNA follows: TGTGCCAGCAGCTTACAACAGGGGGCAACCTACGAGCAGTACTTC.

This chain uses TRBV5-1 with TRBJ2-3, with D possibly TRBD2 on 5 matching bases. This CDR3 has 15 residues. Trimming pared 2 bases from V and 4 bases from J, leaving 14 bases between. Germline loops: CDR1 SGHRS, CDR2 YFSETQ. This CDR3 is CASSFWGERPDTQYF. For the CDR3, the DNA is TGCGCCAGCAGCTTTTGGGGAGAGAGGCCAGATACGCAGTATTTT. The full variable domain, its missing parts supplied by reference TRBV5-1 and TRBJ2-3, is KAGVTQTPRYLIKTRGQQVTLSCSPISGHRSVSWYQQTPGQGLQFLFEYFSETQRNKGNFPGRFSGRQFSNSRSEMNVSTLELGDSALYLCASSFWGERPDTQYFGPGTRLTVL.

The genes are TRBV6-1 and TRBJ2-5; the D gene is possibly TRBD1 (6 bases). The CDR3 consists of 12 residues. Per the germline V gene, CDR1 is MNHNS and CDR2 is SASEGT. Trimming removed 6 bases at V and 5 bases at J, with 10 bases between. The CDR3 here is CASRTQGETQYF. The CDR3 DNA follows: TGTGCCAGCAGGACTCAGGGGGAGACCCAGTACTTC.

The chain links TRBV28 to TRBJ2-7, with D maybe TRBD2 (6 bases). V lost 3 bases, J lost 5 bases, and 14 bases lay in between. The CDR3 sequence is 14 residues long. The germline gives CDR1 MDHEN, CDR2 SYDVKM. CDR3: CASSLGGRGNEQYF. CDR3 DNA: TGTGCCAGCAGTTTGGGGGGAAGGGGTAACGAGCAGTACTTC. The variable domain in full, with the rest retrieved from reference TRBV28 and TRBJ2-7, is DVKVTQSSRYLVKRTGEKVFLECVQDMDHENMFWYRQDPGLGLRLIYFSYDVKMKEKGDIPEGYSVSREKKERFSLILESASTNQTSMYLCASSLGGRGNEQYFGPGTRLTVT.

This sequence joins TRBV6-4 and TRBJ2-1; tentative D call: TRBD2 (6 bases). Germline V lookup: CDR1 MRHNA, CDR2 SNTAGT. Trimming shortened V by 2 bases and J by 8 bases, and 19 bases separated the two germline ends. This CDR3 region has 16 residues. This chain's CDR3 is CASSDPATSYEDEQFF. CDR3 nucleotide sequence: TGTGCCAGCAGTGACCCGGCTACTAGCTACGAGGATGAGCAGTTCTTC.

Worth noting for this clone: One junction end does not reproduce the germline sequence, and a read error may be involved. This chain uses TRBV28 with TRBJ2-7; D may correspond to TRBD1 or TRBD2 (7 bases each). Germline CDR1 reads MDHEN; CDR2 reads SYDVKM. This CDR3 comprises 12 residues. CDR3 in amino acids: CLIRGGENEQYF. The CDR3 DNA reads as TGCTTAATCAGGGGGGGCGAGAACGAGCAGTACTTC.

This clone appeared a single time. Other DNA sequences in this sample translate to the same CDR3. CDR3 nucleotide sequence: TGTGCCAGCAGTTCGGGTCGAGGGGGGGCCAACGTCCTGACTTTC. This translates into CASSSGRGGANVLTF. The chain employs TRBV28 and TRBJ2-6; D may be TRBD2 (5 bases). V gave up 4 bases and J gave up 4 bases, with 11 bases separating them. The CDR3 is made up of 15 amino acids. In germline, CDR1 is MDHEN, CDR2 SYDVKM.

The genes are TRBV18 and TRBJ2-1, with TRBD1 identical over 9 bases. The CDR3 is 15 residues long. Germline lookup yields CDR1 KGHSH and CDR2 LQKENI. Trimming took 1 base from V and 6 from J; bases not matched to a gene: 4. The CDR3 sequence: CASSPQGQGINEQFF. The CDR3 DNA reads TGTGCCAGCTCACCACAGGGACAGGGAATCAATGAGCAGTTCTTC.

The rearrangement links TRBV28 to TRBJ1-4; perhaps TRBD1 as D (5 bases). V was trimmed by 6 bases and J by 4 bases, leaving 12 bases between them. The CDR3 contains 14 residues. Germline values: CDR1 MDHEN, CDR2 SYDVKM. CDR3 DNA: TGTGCCAGCAGCTCCAGGGATCTTAATGAAAAACTGTTTTTT. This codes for CASSSRDLNEKLFF.

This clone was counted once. The CDR3 is CASNTRQGLEYGYTF. CDR3 DNA: TGTGCCAGCAACACAAGACAGGGGTTAGAGTATGGCTACACCTTC. The chain links TRBV6-6 to TRBJ1-2, with 8 nucleotides matching TRBD1. The length of the CDR3 is 15 residues. The trim removed 7 bases at V and 5 bases at J, leaving 12 bases unmatched. The germline CDR1 and CDR2 sequences are MNHNY and SVGAGI (reference sequence).

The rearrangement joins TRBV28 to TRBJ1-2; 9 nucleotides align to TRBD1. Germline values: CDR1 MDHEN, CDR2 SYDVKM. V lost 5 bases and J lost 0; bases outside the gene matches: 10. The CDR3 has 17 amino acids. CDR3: CASSPLRDREANYGYTF. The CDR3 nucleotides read TGTGCCAGCAGTCCACTCCGGGACAGGGAGGCTAACTATGGCTACACCTTC.

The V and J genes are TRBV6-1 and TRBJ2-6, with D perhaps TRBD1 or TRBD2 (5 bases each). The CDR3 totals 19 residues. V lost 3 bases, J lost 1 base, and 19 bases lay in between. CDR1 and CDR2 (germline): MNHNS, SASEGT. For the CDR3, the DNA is TGTGCCAGCAGTGAGGCTTCAGGGTCGACGGGATCTGGGGCCAACGTCCTGACTTTC. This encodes CASSEASGSTGSGANVLTF.

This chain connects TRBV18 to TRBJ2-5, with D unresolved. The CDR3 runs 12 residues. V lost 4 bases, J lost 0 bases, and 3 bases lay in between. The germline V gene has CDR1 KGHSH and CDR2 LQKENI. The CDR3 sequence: CASSRYQETQYF. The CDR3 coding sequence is TGTGCCAGCTCACGGTACCAAGAGACCCAGTACTTC.

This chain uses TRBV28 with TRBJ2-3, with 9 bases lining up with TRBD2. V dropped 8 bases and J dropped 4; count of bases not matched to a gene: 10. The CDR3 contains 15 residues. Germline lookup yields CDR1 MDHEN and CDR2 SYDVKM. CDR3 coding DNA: TGTGCCAGCGGCACAGATAGCGGGAGTTCAGATACGCAGTATTTT. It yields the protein CASGTDSGSSDTQYF.

The CDR3 loop is CASSLRVLYGYTF. CDR3 bases: TGTGCCAGCAGTCTGAGGGTCCTCTATGGCTACACCTTC. The chain couples TRBV28 to TRBJ1-2; D ambiguous. The length of the CDR3 is 13 residues. Germline CDR1 MDHEN, CDR2 SYDVKM. V was clipped by 5 bases and J by 4 bases, with 11 bases between them.

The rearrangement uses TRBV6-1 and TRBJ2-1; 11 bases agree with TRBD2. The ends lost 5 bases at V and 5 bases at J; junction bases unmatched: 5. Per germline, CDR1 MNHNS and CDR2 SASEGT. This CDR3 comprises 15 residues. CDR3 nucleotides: TGTGCCAGCAGTCCGACTAGCGGGACCCACAATGAGCAGTTCTTC. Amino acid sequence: CASSPTSGTHNEQFF.

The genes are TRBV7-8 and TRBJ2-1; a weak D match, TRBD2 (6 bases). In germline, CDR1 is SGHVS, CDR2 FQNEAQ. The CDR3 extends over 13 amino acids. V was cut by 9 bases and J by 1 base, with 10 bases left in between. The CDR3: CASSAGSYNEQFF. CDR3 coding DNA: TGTGCCAGTAGCGCGGGATCCTACAATGAGCAGTTCTTC.

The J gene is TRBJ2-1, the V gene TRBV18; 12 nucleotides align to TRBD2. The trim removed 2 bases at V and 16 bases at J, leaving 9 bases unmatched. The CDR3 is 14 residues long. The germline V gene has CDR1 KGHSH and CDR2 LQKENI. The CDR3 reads CASSPDSSGRAQFF. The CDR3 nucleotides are TGTGCCAGCTCACCAGACTCTAGCGGGAGGGCCCAATTCTTC.

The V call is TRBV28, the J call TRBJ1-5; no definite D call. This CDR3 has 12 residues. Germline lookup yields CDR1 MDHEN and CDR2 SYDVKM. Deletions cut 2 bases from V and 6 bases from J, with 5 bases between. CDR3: CASSLATQPQHF. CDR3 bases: TGTGCCAGCAGTTTAGCAACTCAGCCCCAGCATTTT. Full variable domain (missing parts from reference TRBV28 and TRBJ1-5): DVKVTQSSRYLVKRTGEKVFLECVQDMDHENMFWYRQDPGLGLRLIYFSYDVKMKEKGDIPEGYSVSREKKERFSLILESASTNQTSMYLCASSLATQPQHFGDGTRLSIL.

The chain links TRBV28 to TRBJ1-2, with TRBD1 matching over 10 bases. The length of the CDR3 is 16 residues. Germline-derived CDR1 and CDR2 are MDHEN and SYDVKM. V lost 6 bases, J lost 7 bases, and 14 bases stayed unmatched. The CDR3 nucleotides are TGTGCCAGCAGGTTCCGGGACAGGGGAGGATATGGTGGCTACACCTTC. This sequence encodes CASRFRDRGGYGGYTF.

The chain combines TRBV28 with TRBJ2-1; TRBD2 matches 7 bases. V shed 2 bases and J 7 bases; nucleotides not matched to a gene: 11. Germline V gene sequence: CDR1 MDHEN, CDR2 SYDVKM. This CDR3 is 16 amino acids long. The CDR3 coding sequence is TGTGCCAGCAGTTTAATTCGCGGGAGATTTGCAAATGAGCAGTTCTTC. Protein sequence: CASSLIRGRFANEQFF.

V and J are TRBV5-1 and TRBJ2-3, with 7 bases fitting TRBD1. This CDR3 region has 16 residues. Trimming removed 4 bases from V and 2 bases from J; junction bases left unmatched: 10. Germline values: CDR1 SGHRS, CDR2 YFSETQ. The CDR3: CASSRRQGYDTDTQYF. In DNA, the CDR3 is TGCGCCAGCAGCAGGAGACAGGGATATGACACAGATACGCAGTATTTT.

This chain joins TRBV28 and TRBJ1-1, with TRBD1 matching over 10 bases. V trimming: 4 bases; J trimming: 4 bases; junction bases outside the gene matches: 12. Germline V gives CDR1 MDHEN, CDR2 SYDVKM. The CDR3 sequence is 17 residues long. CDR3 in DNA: TGTGCCAGCAGTTGGACCACACCGGGACAGGGGCGCACTGAAGCTTTCTTT. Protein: CASSWTTPGQGRTEAFF.

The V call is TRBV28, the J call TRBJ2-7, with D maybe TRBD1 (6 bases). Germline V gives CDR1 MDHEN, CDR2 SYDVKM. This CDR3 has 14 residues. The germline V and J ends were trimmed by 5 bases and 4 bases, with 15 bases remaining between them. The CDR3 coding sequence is TGTGCCAGCAGTCCCCGACAGGTTCTATACGAGCAGTACTTC. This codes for CASSPRQVLYEQYF.

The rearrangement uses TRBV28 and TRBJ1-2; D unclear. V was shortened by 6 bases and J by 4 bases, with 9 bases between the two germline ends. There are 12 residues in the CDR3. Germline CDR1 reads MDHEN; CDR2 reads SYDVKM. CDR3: CASRSEFYGYTF. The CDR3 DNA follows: TGTGCCAGCAGATCAGAGTTCTATGGCTACACCTTC.

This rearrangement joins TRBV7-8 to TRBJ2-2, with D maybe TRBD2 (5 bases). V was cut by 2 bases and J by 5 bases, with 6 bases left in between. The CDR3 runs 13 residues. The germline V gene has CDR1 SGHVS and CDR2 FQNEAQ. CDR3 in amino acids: CASSLTGTGELFF. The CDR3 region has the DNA TGTGCCAGCAGCTTAACGGGGACCGGGGAGCTGTTTTTT.